The next 7 T cell receptor gamma chains were all read from a single sample in a study of human gamma delta and Vdelta1 T cells. TCRdb repeated clone calling on the PCR reads with CATT. The sample holds hundreds of gamma-chain clones, less than 20% seen once. Sequencing was performed on Vdelta1 gamma-delta T cells from blood. Every receptor here comes from a human donor in good health.

Details on this clone: This likely reflects a read error, since a far larger clone is one base away. This chain joins TRGV5 and TRGJ1 or TRGJ2. Per germline, CDR1 VINAFY and CDR2 YDVSNSKD. This CDR3 is built from 12 residues. The CDR3 is CATWAPYYKTLF. CDR3 DNA: TGTGCCACCTGGGCCCCTTATTATAAGACACTCTTT.

Only a few counts were recorded for this clone. The V and J genes are TRGV5 and TRGJP2. CDR3 length: 15 residues. With V trimmed by 1 base and J by 4 bases, 6 bases remained unmatched. CDR1 and CDR2 from the germline V gene are VINAFY and YDVSNSKD. The CDR3 nucleotides read TGTGCCACCTGGGACAGACACCCTAGTGATTGGATCAAGACGTTT. Its protein is CATWDRHPSDWIKTF.

The sample holds a few counts of this clone. The chain joins TRGV5 to TRGJP1. CDR3 length: 13 residues. In germline, CDR1 is VINAFY, CDR2 YDVSNSKD. V lost 3 bases and J lost 6; bases outside the gene matches: 4. CDR3 sequence reads: CATWDFPGWFKIF. The DNA for the CDR3 is TGTGCCACCTGGGACTTCCCTGGTTGGTTCAAGATATTT.

As to this clone: A far larger clone is off by one base, so a read error is likely. The chain links TRGV5 to TRGJP1. The CDR3 loop spans 13 amino acids. Germline CDR1 and CDR2: VINAFY and YDVSNSKD. The CDR3 DNA sequence: TGTGCCACCTGGGCCTTCACTGATTGGTTCAAGATATTT. It yields the protein CATWAFTDWFKIF.

Worth noting for this clone: Given a far larger clone just one base away, this is likely a sequencing read error. Other DNA sequences of this sample code for an identical CDR3. This sequence joins TRGV5 and TRGJP1. CDR3 length: 13 residues. The germline CDR1 and CDR2 sequences are VINAFY and YDVSNSKD. CDR3 loop: CATWAFTGWFKIF. CDR3 bases: TGTGCCACCTGGGCCTTCACTGGTTGGTTCAAGATATTC.

This chain links TRGV8 with TRGJ1 or TRGJ2. The CDR3 contains 12 residues. V shed 3 bases and J 8 bases; nucleotides not matched to a gene: 7. From germline, CDR1 is VENAVY and CDR2 YDSYNSRV. The CDR3 loop is CATWDSSDKKLF. DNA for the CDR3: TGTGCCACCTGGGATTCGTCTGATAAGAAACTCTTT.

To note about this clone: It is likely a read error: a sequence one base away is far more abundant. Different DNA sequences within this sample yield the same CDR3. V and J are TRGV9 and TRGJ1 or TRGJ2. CDR1 GITISATS and CDR2 ISYDGTV come from the germline V gene (reference sequence). The CDR3 sequence is 16 residues long. The CDR3 DNA reads TGTGCCTTGTGGGAGCCCGACCGCCTGATCCATTACAAGAAACTCTTT. This translates into CALWEPDRLIHYKKLF.